Each of the 23 T cell receptor beta chains below was sequenced from the same sample in a study of CD8+ T cells in alopecia areata. RNA extraction and reverse transcription yielded cDNA as sequencing template. Produced via immunoSEQ multiplex PCR; TCRdb's table is partial and in-frame only. The table has 120,000 or so clones, 61% seen once; the top ten hold around 5.7%. Treatment noted: oral pan-JAK inhibitor, 5-10 mg twice daily. The sequences come from CD4+ T cells sorted from blood, collected at week 4, from a patient treated with tofacitinib. These receptors were obtained from a human donor with alopecia areata.

This chain joins TRBV9 and TRBJ2-7; 7 bases are a match to TRBD1. Germline V gene lookup returns CDR1 SGDLS and CDR2 YYNGEE. After removal of 0 bases from V and 6 bases from J, the junction contained 6 bases not matched to a gene. The length of the CDR3 is 14 residues. The CDR3 DNA reads as TGTGCCAGCAGCGTAGGACAGGGCTTAACCGAGCAGTACTTC. It translates to CASSVGQGLTEQYF.

The DNA of the CDR3 is TGTGCCAGCAGCTCCCGCAGGGAGAACACCGGGGAGCTGTTTTTT. Translating gives CASSSRRENTGELFF. The chain recombines TRBV7-2 with TRBJ2-2, with a possible D match to TRBD1 (5 bases). This CDR3 contains 15 residues. The germline CDR1 and CDR2 sequences are SGHTA and FQGNSA. V lost 4 bases and J 1 base, leaving 10 bases between the germline ends. The whole variable domain, remainder taken from reference TRBV7-2 and TRBJ2-2, is GAGVSQSPSNKVTEKGKDVELRCDPISGHTALYWYRQSLGQGLEFLIYFQGNSAPDKSGLPSDRFSAERTGGSVSTLTIQRTQQEDSAVYLCASSSRRENTGELFFGEGSRLTVL.

On this clone: The junction departs from the called germline gene at one end, perhaps through a read error. The chain couples TRBV19 to TRBJ2-7, with 7 bases fitting TRBD1. The CDR3 spans 14 residues. CDR1 and CDR2 (germline): LNHDA, SQIVND (reference sequence). The CDR3: CRDSRPSPCHEQYF. The CDR3 DNA is TGCCGGGACAGCCGTCCGTCCCCTTGCCACGAGCAGTACTTC.

This clone was counted once. This chain uses TRBV7-2 with TRBJ2-3, with D unresolved. V lost 5 bases and J 1 base, leaving 10 bases between the germline ends. CDR3 length: 14 amino acids. The germline CDR1 and CDR2 sequences are SGHTA and FQGNSA. The chain's CDR3 is CASSRSPGTDTQYF. CDR3 in DNA: TGTGCCAGCAGCCGGTCCCCCGGCACAGATACGCAGTATTTT.

The V and J genes are TRBV4-3 and TRBJ2-7, with 8 nucleotides matching TRBD2. In germline, CDR1 is LGHNA, CDR2 YSLEER. J gave up 5 bases and V 1 base, and 7 bases lay outside the gene matches. The CDR3 loop spans 15 amino acids. CDR3 DNA: TGCGCCAGCAGCCAAGTCGCGGGAGGTGCCCACGAGCAGTACTTC. Amino acid sequence: CASSQVAGGAHEQYF.

This chain links TRBV5-1 with TRBJ2-1, with D unresolved. Germline lookup yields CDR1 SGHRS and CDR2 YFSETQ. This CDR3 has 17 residues. The V and J ends lost 0 bases and 0 bases respectively, with 13 bases between them. CDR3 bases: TGCGCCAGCAGCTTGGCCTTGGAAGTTGGCTCCTACAATGAGCAGTTCTTC. It codes for CASSLALEVGSYNEQFF.

This clone was observed a few times. The chain couples TRBV10-3 to TRBJ2-1, with no clear D. The CDR3 is 12 residues long. V was pared by 1 base and J by 7 bases, with 5 bases between. Germline assignment: CDR1 ENHRY and CDR2 SYGVKD. CDR3 region: CAISEWVNEQFF. DNA for the CDR3: TGTGCCATCAGTGAGTGGGTGAATGAGCAGTTCTTC.

This sequence joins TRBV4-3 and TRBJ2-3; either TRBD1 or TRBD2 may fit D (5 bases each). Germline CDR1 LGHNA, CDR2 YSLEER. The CDR3 is 13 amino acids. V was clipped by 1 base and J by 6 bases, with 8 bases between them. The CDR3 DNA reads as TGCGCCAGCAGCCAAGCGTGGGGGGATACGCAGTATTTT. This gives the protein CASSQAWGDTQYF.

The chain is built from TRBV15 and TRBJ2-2; 13 bases line up with TRBD2. The CDR3 runs to 16 residues. Germline V gene lookup returns CDR1 LNHNV and CDR2 YYDKDF (reference sequence). J gave up 9 bases and V 3 bases, and 7 bases lay outside the gene matches. The CDR3 DNA is TGTGCCACCAGCAGCCCCGGGACTAGCGGGACCCGGGAGCTGTTTTTT. This encodes CATSSPGTSGTRELFF.

The V and J genes are TRBV28 and TRBJ2-1; D ambiguous. The germline gives CDR1 MDHEN, CDR2 SYDVKM. V lost 3 bases, J lost 0 bases, and 21 bases lay in between. This CDR3 region has 19 residues. CDR3 in amino acids: CASSFTVPVRDSSYNEQFF. CDR3 bases: TGTGCCAGCAGTTTTACGGTCCCGGTGCGAGACTCCTCCTACAATGAGCAGTTCTTC.

V is TRBV10-3 and J is TRBJ2-5; no clear D gene. The CDR3 consists of 11 residues. The V end was cut by 6 bases, the J end by 5 bases, with 7 bases between. In germline, CDR1 is ENHRY, CDR2 SYGVKD. CDR3 loop: CAIRTFETQYF. The CDR3 nucleotides are TGTGCCATCAGGACGTTTGAGACCCAGTACTTC.

The chain couples TRBV20-1 to TRBJ2-7, with 7 bases that match TRBD2. Germline CDR1 is DFQATT and CDR2 is SNEGSKA (reference sequence). The CDR3 runs to 9 residues. With V trimmed by 8 bases and J by 7 bases, 2 bases remained unmatched. CDR3 nucleotide sequence: TGCAGTATCGGGAGGGAGCAGTACTTC. Protein product: CSIGREQYF.

The chain joins TRBV30 to TRBJ2-5; D tentatively reads TRBD1 or TRBD2 (6 bases each). V was pared by 0 bases and J by 5 bases, with 10 bases between. CDR1 GTSNPN and CDR2 SVGIG come from the germline V gene (reference sequence). The CDR3 extends over 13 amino acids. CDR3 in DNA: TGTGCCTGGAGTGTAACGGGGGCCGAGACCCAGTACTTC. Translation: CAWSVTGAETQYF. Full variable domain (outside the CDR3, taken from reference TRBV30 and TRBJ2-5): SQTIHQWPATLVQPVGSPLSLECTVEGTSNPNLYWYRQAAGRGLQLLFYSVGIGQISSEVPQNLSASRPQDRQFILSSKKLLLSDSGFYLCAWSVTGAETQYFGPGTRLLVL.

The chain joins TRBV7-9 to TRBJ1-4; D call uncertain. Germline V gene data show CDR1 as SEHNR and CDR2 as FQNEAQ (reference sequence). V shed 4 bases and J shed 8 bases, with 23 bases lying between them. CDR3 length: 17 residues. Here the CDR3 DNA reads TGTGCCAGCAGCTCCCAACTCCTTGAAGGGCTGGGCGAAAAACTGTTTTTT. It yields the protein CASSSQLLEGLGEKLFF. Filled out from reference TRBV7-9 and TRBJ1-4, the complete variable domain reads DTGVSQNPRHKITKRGQNVTFRCDPISEHNRLYWYRQTLGQGPEFLTYFQNEAQLEKSRLLSDRFSAERPKGSFSTLEIQRTEQGDSAMYLCASSSQLLEGLGEKLFFGSGTQLSVL.

The CDR3 sequence: CASSLAGQPYEQYF. CDR3 coding DNA: TGTGCCAGCAGCTTGGCGGGACAGCCCTACGAGCAGTACTTC. The J gene is TRBJ2-7, the V gene TRBV5-4; TRBD1 matches 7 bases. Germline trimming cut 0 bases from V and 2 bases from J; bases unmatched to any gene: 2. Germline assignment: CDR1 SGHNT and CDR2 YYREEE (reference sequence). CDR3 length equals 14 residues.

This clone was detected a few times. This rearrangement joins TRBV19 to TRBJ1-2; D call uncertain. V was clipped by 4 bases and J by 8 bases, with 8 bases between them. The CDR3 has 11 residues. Looked up from germline, CDR1 is LNHDA and CDR2 is SQIVND (reference sequence). The CDR3 sequence: CASSTGRGYTF. Here the CDR3 DNA reads TGTGCCAGTAGTACAGGACGAGGCTACACCTTC.

V and J are TRBV7-9 and TRBJ1-5, with a weak D call TRBD1 (5 bases). CDR1 is SEHNR and CDR2 is FQNEAQ in the germline V gene (reference sequence). V lost 7 bases and J lost 3, with 19 bases in between. The CDR3 loop spans 16 amino acids. In DNA, the CDR3 is TGTGCCAGCACCTCGACTCGGGGGGAGCTCAATCAGCCCCAGCATTTT. Translated, it gives CASTSTRGELNQPQHF.

On this clone: One end of the junction fails to match germline, which may point to a read error. V gene TRBV4-1 combines with J gene TRBJ2-7; D perhaps matches TRBD2 (5 bases). Per germline, CDR1 MGHRA and CDR2 YSYEKL. This CDR3 has 11 amino acids. CDR3 in amino acids: CASSQNGVLHF. The DNA of the CDR3 is TGCGCCAGCAGCCAAAACGGGGTGCTGCACTTC.

The chain employs TRBV2 and TRBJ2-1; no definite D call. V was clipped by 5 bases and J by 0 bases, with 8 bases between them. The CDR3 is 14 residues long. Per the germline V gene, CDR1 is SNHLY and CDR2 is FYNNEI. The CDR3, as DNA: TGTGCCAGCAGTAAATATAGCTCCTACAATGAGCAGTTCTTC. Encoded protein: CASSKYSSYNEQFF.

Regarding this clone: The same CDR3 arises from other DNA sequences in this sample as well. This sequence joins TRBV29-1 and TRBJ1-3, with 8 bases matching TRBD1. Germline CDR1 is SQVTM and CDR2 is ANQGSEA. The CDR3 has 13 residues. Losses at the gene ends were 4 bases for V and 2 bases for J; bases not matched to a gene: 1. The CDR3 coding sequence is TGCAGCGTTGGCAGGGGGCCTGGAAACACCATATATTTT. This encodes CSVGRGPGNTIYF.

The V call is TRBV29-1, the J call TRBJ2-1; 7 bases agree with TRBD2. The CDR3 is made up of 14 amino acids. CDR1 SQVTM and CDR2 ANQGSEA come from the germline V gene. The V segment lost 0 bases and the J segment 7 bases; nucleotides outside the gene matches: 6. CDR3 region: CSVEDQRTRNEQFF. CDR3 sequence (DNA): TGCAGCGTTGAAGATCAGAGGACTAGAAATGAGCAGTTCTTC.

This clone occurred a few times. Germline and junction disagree at one end, which may indicate a read error. This chain links TRBV4-2 with TRBJ2-7; D uncertain. This CDR3 region has 11 residues. CDR1 LGHNA and CDR2 YNFKEQ come from the germline V gene. The CDR3: CASSQDRVLNF. In DNA, the CDR3 is TGTGCCAGCAGCCAAGATAGGGTCCTGAACTTC.

The genes are TRBV28 and TRBJ1-1, with TRBD1 as a possible D gene (5 bases). The length of the CDR3 is 17 residues. CDR1 and CDR2 (germline): MDHEN, SYDVKM. The ends were cut back, 1 base at V and 1 base at J, with 16 bases in the middle. This chain's CDR3 is CASSLSIGAGKNTEAFF. The CDR3 DNA reads TGTGCCAGCAGTTTATCGATAGGGGCCGGAAAGAACACTGAAGCTTTCTTT.